This TCR beta chain originates from a study of T cells after yellow fever vaccination. General study results and limits: CD4 and CD8 compartments shared a small share of clonotypes. Weaker overall was a secondary response that nonetheless peaked faster, on day 5 versus 15.

In regard to this clonotype: Its specificity is unknown.

TCR cDNA was made by 5'RACE template switching, adding a universal primer site and UMIs. TCRdb fed the 5' RACE reads into MiXCR, producing one record per CDR3 protein. The sample has 250,000 to 300,000 distinct CDR3 sequences, over 10% seen once. CDR1 is LNHDA and CDR2 is SQIVND in the germline V gene (reference sequence). V lost 1 base and J 3 bases, leaving 14 bases between the germline ends. The CDR3 sequence is 16 residues long. The chain combines TRBV19 with TRBJ2-3, with D possibly matching TRBD2 (5 bases). This sequence originates from a young man who received the YFV17D yellow fever vaccine. The specimen was CD4+ T cells sorted from PBMCs, collected 45 days after the yellow fever booster vaccination. DNA of the CDR3: TGTGCCAGTAGTATAGGTAGGCGGACGGGGACAGATACGCAGTATTTT. Amino acid sequence: CASSIGRRTGTDTQYF.